This paragraph covers one TCR beta chain sequence. What this receptor recognizes is not known. Base qualities are missing; no much larger clone stands one base away. The sample is drawn from a study of cytomegalovirus exposure and HLA in healthy donors (dated by TCRdb to the late 2010s). The study in broad terms: In an earlier analysis of roughly 590 of the donors, around 290 Gb of sequence data and 117 million unique TCR beta sequences from about 179 million T cells were reported. An early release that covered several hundred HLA-typed donors contained 250 to 350 gigabases of sequencing data and 65 million to 100 million unique TCR sequences. The genetic ancestry cluster associated with self-reported Caucasian donors included over 65% of the roughly 390 genotyped donors. The study was designed to test whether signatures of past pathogen exposure could be identified by cataloging public T cell receptors. The study used immunosequencing to profile the T cell repertoires of under 700 subjects and linked those repertoires to cytomegalovirus serostatus. Besides the first cohort of 550 to 750 subjects, a separate validation cohort made up of 90 to 150 different subjects was used. To predict cytomegalovirus infection status, the study brought together high-throughput TCR immunosequencing, statistical association of individual TCRs with disease status, and machine learning. A later analysis re-analyzed previously published TCR beta repertoires from roughly 630 donors and added high-resolution HLA genotyping to study TCR occurrence patterns. The later analysis used no new phenotypic data to find candidate immune exposures, relying instead on TCR beta sequences and their occurrence across donors. An earlier analysis of 587 of the donors used high-throughput TCR beta sequencing to judge whether each TCR beta V gene segment behaved as functional or pseudogenic. Donor age, sex, ethnicity and CMV serostatus were collected together with the repertoire data. In a later genetic analysis, genome-wide SNP genotypes for about three fifths of the roughly 670 donors were used, and that subset was treated as a discovery cohort. Every repertoire in the discovery cohort had been generated on one and the same sequencing platform. HLA typing included class I and class II loci at four-digit resolution. Typing coverage differed by locus: A, B, C, DRB1 and DQB1 were typed in roughly 620-630 donors, DQA1 in 500 to 550, DPA1 in some 570, and DPB1 in approximately 450. Four to six DR-DQ haplotypes were handled as single units for association and clustering, since linkage in the cohort was strong. Among around 400 genotyped donors of the cohort, an average of around 250,000 unique TCR beta nucleotide sequences was sequenced per donor, of which approximately 19% were non-productive. Study-level results and caveats: Most TCR sequences were seen in very few donors, while some public TCRs were found in many individuals. A later genetic analysis associated a missense DCLRE1C variant with V-gene and J-gene trimming of TCR beta chains, and an independent cohort replicated the association. In the study, some 160 TCR beta chains were listed as associated with cytomegalovirus. According to a later analysis, parvovirus B19, influenza, CMV and Epstein-Barr virus appeared linked to several top co-occurrence clusters. Correlated functional status among segregating V segments might be attributable to linkage disequilibrium, but an unknown experimental factor could not be ruled out. The earlier analysis of about 600 of the donors excluded over 15 rarely observed V segments, including chromosome 9 orphons, because counts were too low. A cluster of highly shared sequence variants was judged likely to be a technical artifact of the sequencing pipeline. A further reported finding was that TCR beta sequences accurately predicted the HLA-A and HLA-B alleles for most subjects in the first cohort. The classifier was reported to diagnose cytomegalovirus status with high specificity and sensitivity in both the original cohort and the validation cohort. In a later analysis, most CMV-associated TCR beta chains were found to appear HLA-restricted, with HLA associations seemingly driven largely by CMV exposure. Assigning TCR associations to individual alleles was difficult when HLA alleles, especially DR and DQ, strongly co-occurred. In vitro tests confirmed that three of the cytomegalovirus-associated TCR beta chains recognize cytomegalovirus antigens. Only TCR beta chains were sequenced in this cohort, and the absence of alpha or paired-chain data limited detectable features. An earlier analysis of 450 to 750 of the donors showed that most TCR beta V segments appeared in productive rearrangements either about 87% or about 30% of the time, which broadly matched IMGT annotations. Specific HLA alleles were associated with roughly 17,000 TCR beta sequences at a false discovery rate of 0.05 in a later analysis. Compared with the approximately 720-donor mean, donors in an Asian-associated ancestry cluster had fewer N-insertions in productive TCRs, according to a later genetic analysis. Some IMGT-functional V segments, including TRBV6-2 and TRBV6-3, could not be told apart with the 87-base-pair reads, so those segments were excluded. Compared with equally common non-associated chains, HLA-associated TCR beta chains in a later analysis were more clonally expanded and had lower generation probabilities. Immune exposure information for the cohort was limited to CMV serostatus. It was suggested by the authors that the approach could potentially be generalized to other disease states and immunological phenotypes. A later analysis found that TCR association rates varied across HLA loci, with DRB1 alleles showing the most associated TCRs and HLA-C alleles the fewest. Because HLA typing was unavailable for some donors at each locus, only the typed subset was used in association tests. Roughly uniform sequencing depth across donors was assumed in presence/absence analyses, although this assumption may not hold.

CDR1 and CDR2 are read off the germline V gene as SGHRS and YFSETQ. For this chain, trimming is 4 bases at the V end and 1 base at the J end, and the number of junction bases without a gene match is 3. Taken from cysteine to phenylalanine, the CDR3 has 14 residues. Left in the record is the CDR3 DNA by itself, 42 bases read in frame from the first base. The cohort consisted of 666 healthy bone marrow donors. Cohort members were all nominally healthy when sampled, although unrecorded immune exposures were likely present. The donor was CMV seronegative and belonged to the group of over 300 seronegative cohort members. A peripheral blood sample was collected from each donor, and TCR beta sequencing was performed on peripheral blood mononuclear cells. The Qiagen DNeasy Blood Extraction Kit was used to extract genomic DNA from the blood cell samples. The library was built by means of the immunoSEQ multiplex PCR assay. For the multiplex PCR, a mixture combining 60 forward primers for TCR Vbeta segments and 13 reverse primers for TCR Jbeta segments was used. The CDR3 region of rearranged TCR beta genes was amplified from genomic DNA with a multiplex PCR assay. Amplified TCR beta libraries were sequenced as 87-base-pair reads on the Illumina HiSeq System. Concerning the study's data processing: In a later analysis, some 80 million unique TCR beta chains were counted across the roughly 610 repertoires, and roughly 9.9 million of these chains were shared by at least two donors. Raw reads were error-corrected and collapsed into unique sequences with a nearest-neighbor algorithm that merged closely related sequences to remove PCR and sequencing errors. CDR3 sequences were aligned to IMGT reference sequences to assign V, D and J gene segments. Each retained sequence needed at least a six-nucleotide match to both a V gene segment and a J gene segment. Rearrangements were called productive when the CDR3 lacked stop codons and stayed in frame with V and J; all others were non-productive. Following IMGT convention, CDR3 was defined as the stretch from the second conserved V-encoded cysteine to the conserved J-encoded phenylalanine. Sequences without an unambiguous match to a single V gene segment were excluded from the earlier analysis of a few hundred of the donors. In an earlier analysis of approximately 500 of the donors, a V segment was called functional when productive rearrangements were above 56.7%, and segregating when the standard deviation between donors exceeded 5%. A statistical classification framework was developed to diagnose cytomegalovirus status using the catalog of TCR beta chain sequences. V and J gene assignment, in a later analysis, came from comparing TCR nucleotide sequences with IMGT/GENE-DB human TR gene sequences. The TCRdist pipeline was used in a later analysis to assign CDR3 sequences and most-parsimonious VDJ recombination scenarios. In a later analysis, each TCR beta chain was defined by its CDR3 amino acid sequence together with its V-gene family, and reads lacking a unique V-gene family were excluded. To address suspected cross-contamination and a sequencing artifact, a later analysis removed 550 to 750 highly shared, low-generation-probability nucleotide sequences. For each public chain, a later analysis derived a clonal expansion index from normalized ranks of inferred template counts within each repertoire. A later analysis computed generation probabilities with a VDJ recombination model fitted to out-of-frame rearrangements, and checked the results against IGoR. In a later analysis, TCR-TCR, TCR-HLA and TCR-CMV co-occurrence was scored with hypergeometric tests, and a repertoire-size bias correction was applied to TCR pairs. False discovery rates were estimated in a later analysis by permuting HLA or CMV assignments 20 times. A later analysis grouped co-occurring TCRs with DBSCAN, adding TCRdist sequence similarity when clustering within HLA-allele-positive subsets. For co-occurrence clustering, repertoires with fewer than 30,000 or more than 120,000 public chains were excluded, along with a handful of repertoires with anomalous nucleotide sharing. TCRdb stores this immuneACCESS table with in-frame sequences only. Part of the clones is absent; in the studies checked, under half of the shortfall reflects unresolved V genes, and no reason is known for the rest. The DNA was the basis for D and trimming; V, J and clone size are from that table. A total of about 130,000 clones appear in this sample, nearly 80% of them only once. The top ten hold roughly 2.3% of the sample.

Sequencing was carried out using PBMCs. The V and J segments used are TRBV5-1 and TRBJ2-5; TRBD2 agrees with 8 junctional bases. This TCR came from a young man in good health and CMV-seronegative. The nucleotides are TGCGCCAGCAGCCCGGGGGGGGCCCAAGAGACCCAGTACTTC. This codes for CASSPGGAQETQYF.